The 10 T cell receptor beta chains in this list originate from one sample, sequenced in a study of graft-versus-host responses after intestinal transplantation. Repertoires were generated with immunoSEQ multiplex PCR, while TCRdb's copy carries only in-frame clones and drops some. Of approximately 90,000 clones in the sample, approximately 94% were seen once. Their antigens are not known. Sequencing used unstimulated CD8+ T cells sorted from spleen or lymph node cells, obtained before intestinal transplant. These receptors were taken from a human donor who received an intestinal transplant.

The chain uses TRBV15 and TRBJ1-6, with no clear D. Trimming took off 6 bases at V and 0 bases at J, with 6 bases between the two ends. The CDR3 contains 14 residues. Per germline, CDR1 LNHNV and CDR2 YYDKDF (reference sequence). For the CDR3, the DNA is TGTGCCACCAGTAAGAGCTCCTATAATTCACCCCTCCACTTT. It yields the protein CATSKSSYNSPLHF. The full variable domain, in which reference TRBV15 and TRBJ1-6 provide the parts outside the CDR3, is DAMVIQNPRYQVTQFGKPVTLSCSQTLNHNVMYWYQQKSSQAPKLLFHYYDKDFNNEADTPDNFQSRRPNTSFCFLDIRSPGLGDTAMYLCATSKSSYNSPLHFGNGTRLTVT.

The chain couples TRBV19 to TRBJ1-6; 10 bases line up with TRBD1. Germline V gene sequence: CDR1 LNHDA, CDR2 SQIVND (reference sequence). The CDR3 extends over 15 amino acids. Trimming cost V 5 bases and J 9 bases; bases outside gene matches: 7. CDR3 coding DNA: TGTGCCAGTAGTTCCTGGGGACAGGGGACTTCACCCCTCCACTTT. Translated: CASSSWGQGTSPLHF.

J is TRBJ1-2 and V is TRBV27; a possible D gene is TRBD1 (5 bases). The ends were cut back, 3 bases at V and 6 bases at J, with 11 bases in the middle. CDR3 length: 13 residues. Germline V lookup: CDR1 MNHEY, CDR2 SMNVEV (reference sequence). CDR3: CASSLGGLDGYTF. The CDR3 coding sequence is TGTGCCAGCAGTTTGGGGGGTTTGGATGGCTACACCTTC.

J is TRBJ2-7 and V is TRBV5-8; D not certain. With 3 bases removed from V and 2 bases from J, the gap between germline ends came to 9 bases. The length of the CDR3 is 13 residues. Germline CDR1 is SGHTS and CDR2 is YDEGEE. The CDR3 sequence is CASSSRDTYEQYF. CDR3 nucleotide sequence: TGTGCCAGCAGCTCCCGAGACACCTACGAGCAGTACTTC.

This clone was detected once. This sequence joins TRBV11-2 and TRBJ2-3, with 11 nucleotides matching TRBD2. Trimming at V came to 6 bases and at J to 6 bases, leaving 8 bases not matched to a gene. The CDR3 has 15 amino acids. CDR1 is SGHAT and CDR2 is FQNNGV in the germline V gene. The CDR3 sequence is CASRVAGGLGDTQYF. In nucleotides, the CDR3 is TGTGCCAGCAGGGTAGCGGGGGGGCTTGGGGATACGCAGTATTTT.

In DNA, the CDR3 is TGCGCCAGCAGCCAAGAAGGGGGGAGGGGGGAGACCCAGTACTTC. Its protein is CASSQEGGRGETQYF. The chain carries TRBV4-3 and TRBJ2-5; perhaps TRBD2 as D (7 bases). The V end was cut by 0 bases, the J end by 5 bases, with 13 bases between. Germline CDR1 is LGHNA and CDR2 is YSLEER. The CDR3 length is 15 residues.

This clone is a singleton in its sample. The gene calls are TRBV7-6 and TRBJ2-1, with 9 bases matching TRBD2. This CDR3 has 15 amino acids. Trimming at V came to 1 base and at J to 6 bases, leaving 4 bases not matched to a gene. Looked up from germline, CDR1 is SGHVS and CDR2 is FNYEAQ. The CDR3 DNA reads as TGTGCCAGCAGCTTAGGCGGGGGGGCCATCAATGAGCAGTTCTTC. This codes for CASSLGGGAINEQFF.

The DNA of the CDR3 is TGTGCCAGCAGCCCAGGGCCCCACGGGCAGTATTTT. Translating gives CASSPGPHGQYF. V gene TRBV27 combines with J gene TRBJ2-3; D is possibly TRBD1 (5 bases). The length of the CDR3 is 12 residues. V lost 6 bases and J 11 bases, leaving 15 bases between the germline ends. Germline V gene data show CDR1 as MNHEY and CDR2 as SMNVEV (reference sequence).

This clone was picked up one time. V is TRBV27 and J is TRBJ2-7; TRBD1 matches 9 bases. The CDR3 loop spans 14 amino acids. Trimming at V came to 6 bases and at J to 4 bases, leaving 7 bases not matched to a gene. The V gene's germline CDR1 is MNHEY and CDR2 SMNVEV (reference sequence). The CDR3 bases are TGTGCCAGCAGCGGGAAGGACAGGGGATACGAGCAGTACTTC. Translated: CASSGKDRGYEQYF.

The V and J genes are TRBV11-3 and TRBJ2-7; 7 bases map to TRBD1. Germline CDR1 and CDR2: SGHNT and YENEEA. V trimming: 3 bases; J trimming: 3 bases; junction bases outside the gene matches: 8. CDR3 length: 15 residues. CDR3 region: CASSLGTATIYEQYF. CDR3 DNA: TGTGCCAGCAGCTTGGGGACAGCGACCATCTACGAGCAGTACTTC.